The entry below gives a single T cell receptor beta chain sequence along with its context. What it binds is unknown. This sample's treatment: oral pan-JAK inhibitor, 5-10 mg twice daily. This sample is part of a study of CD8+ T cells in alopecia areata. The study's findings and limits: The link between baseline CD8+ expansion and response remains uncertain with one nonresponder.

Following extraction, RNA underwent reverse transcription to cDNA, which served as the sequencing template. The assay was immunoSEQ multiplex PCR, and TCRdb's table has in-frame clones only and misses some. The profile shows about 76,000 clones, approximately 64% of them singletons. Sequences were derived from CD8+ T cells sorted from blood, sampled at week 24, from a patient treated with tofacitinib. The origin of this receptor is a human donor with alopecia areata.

CDR3 sequence reads: CASTLLAFNQETQYF. In DNA, the CDR3 is TGTGCCAGCACCCTACTAGCCTTCAACCAAGAGACCCAGTACTTC. The chain joins TRBV6-5 to TRBJ2-5, with D possibly being TRBD2 (6 bases). Germline-derived CDR1 and CDR2 are MNHEY and SVGAGI. V was cut by 7 bases and J by 0 bases, with 15 bases left in between. The CDR3 loop spans 15 amino acids.